Listed here are 25 T cell receptor beta chains from one sample, sequenced in a study of T cell responses to AZD1222 COVID-19 vaccine. The data were produced by immunoSEQ multiplex PCR, yet TCRdb's version contains in-frame clones alone and is incomplete. The data contain about 120,000 clones, roughly 87% of them seen just once; the ten biggest clones take up roughly 1.1%. This sample comprised peripheral blood, obtained on day 0 of AZD1222 vaccination. Source of these receptors: an adult in good health.

This clone has just one count. The V call is TRBV12-3 or TRBV12-4, the J call TRBJ2-7; D gene ambiguous. Trimming shortened V by 5 bases and J by 7 bases, and 12 bases separated the two germline ends. CDR3 length: 12 residues. The CDR3 is CASSRRTGEQYF. DNA of the CDR3: TGTGCCAGCAGTCGACGTACCGGGGAGCAGTACTTC.

This chain joins TRBV5-1 and TRBJ1-1; no clear D gene. The CDR3 contains 14 residues. Germline-derived CDR1 and CDR2 are SGHRS and YFSETQ. Trimming took off 4 bases at V and 2 bases at J, with 12 bases between the two ends. DNA of the CDR3: TGCGCCAGCAGCCCCAGCAGTGGTAACACTGAAGCTTTCTTT. Protein: CASSPSSGNTEAFF.

V gene TRBV5-1 combines with J gene TRBJ1-2, with D hard to call. This CDR3 is 14 amino acids long. Germline assignment: CDR1 SGHRS and CDR2 YFSETQ. V was shortened by 2 bases and J by 10 bases, with 18 bases between the two germline ends. CDR3 residues: CASSLSLGREIYTF. The CDR3 region has the DNA TGCGCCAGCAGCTTAAGCCTGGGGAGGGAAATCTACACCTTC.

The chain links TRBV10-2 to TRBJ1-5; possible D gene TRBD1, 5 bases. V gave up 8 bases and J gave up 3 bases, with 11 bases separating them. This CDR3 comprises 13 residues. Germline V lookup: CDR1 WSHSY, CDR2 SAAADI. This CDR3 reads CASVDSYNQPQHF. Written as DNA, the CDR3 is TGCGCCAGCGTAGACAGTTACAATCAGCCCCAGCATTTT.

The CDR3, as DNA: TGTGCCAGCAGCTCCATCAAACAGGTCCCGCATGGGGTGAGCACCTTC. Translated: CASSSIKQVPHGVSTF. The rearrangement joins TRBV11-2 to TRBJ1-2; possibly TRBD1 for D (5 bases). Trimming stripped 4 bases from V and 13 bases from J, with 28 bases between. The CDR3 consists of 16 residues. CDR1 SGHAT and CDR2 FQNNGV come from the germline V gene.

This clone came up once. This rearrangement joins TRBV2 to TRBJ2-3; D possibly corresponds to TRBD1 (6 bases). V shed 10 bases and J shed 3 bases, with 20 bases lying between them. Germline values: CDR1 SNHLY, CDR2 FYNNEI. The CDR3 extends over 15 amino acids. CDR3 coding DNA: TGTGCCACAAGAAGAGAGGGGGTGAGGACAGATACGCAGTATTTT. Translating it yields CATRREGVRTDTQYF.

The CDR3 is CASSYSPKGQEPEAFF. The CDR3 nucleotides are TGTGCCAGCAGTTACTCACCCAAGGGACAGGAACCTGAAGCTTTCTTT. The gene calls are TRBV6-5 and TRBJ1-1, with TRBD1 matching 8 bases. The CDR3 contains 16 residues. The V gene's germline CDR1 is MNHEY and CDR2 SVGAGI. Trimming cost V 0 bases and J 6 bases; bases outside gene matches: 9.

The V gene is TRBV20-1, the J gene TRBJ1-4, with no clear D. CDR1 DFQATT and CDR2 SNEGSKA come from the germline V gene (reference sequence). The CDR3 is 10 residues long. The CDR3 nucleotides are TGCAGACGAAGGCATGAAAAACTGTTTTTT. This sequence encodes CRRRHEKLFF.

This rearrangement joins TRBV4-2 to TRBJ2-3, with 9 bases that match TRBD2. Germline V lookup: CDR1 LGHNA, CDR2 YNFKEQ. CDR3 length equals 18 residues. Unmatched junction bases numbered 7, after V lost 0 bases and J lost 0 bases. The CDR3 protein is CASSQELGRGGSTDTQYF. The CDR3, as DNA: TGTGCCAGCAGCCAAGAGCTCGGGCGGGGGGGGAGCACAGATACGCAGTATTTT.

V and J are TRBV5-1 and TRBJ1-1; 7 nucleotides agree with TRBD1. CDR1 is SGHRS, CDR2 YFSETQ, per germline. The CDR3 extends over 14 amino acids. V gave up 4 bases and J gave up 0 bases; unmatched junction bases: 3. The DNA for the CDR3 is TGCGCCAGCAGCGCGGGACAGTTGAACACTGAAGCTTTCTTT. This encodes CASSAGQLNTEAFF.

The V gene is TRBV27, the J gene TRBJ1-1; tentative D call: TRBD1 (5 bases). V was pared by 3 bases and J by 5 bases, with 13 bases between. Germline values: CDR1 MNHEY, CDR2 SMNVEV (reference sequence). The CDR3 is 14 residues long. The DNA for the CDR3 is TGTGCCAGCAGTTTTAGGGGATCCTATACTGAAGCTTTCTTT. Translated: CASSFRGSYTEAFF.

The chain is built from TRBV7-9 and TRBJ2-3; 7 nucleotides align to TRBD1. The germline CDR1 and CDR2 sequences are SEHNR and FQNEAQ (reference sequence). The CDR3 consists of 15 residues. V dropped 6 bases and J dropped 3; count of bases not matched to a gene: 9. The CDR3 DNA reads TGTGCCAGCAGTTCGGACAGGAAGTTGACAGATACGCAGTATTTT. It codes for CASSSDRKLTDTQYF.

The J gene is TRBJ2-7, the V gene TRBV2; 9 bases agree with TRBD1. CDR3 length equals 14 residues. V gave up 6 bases and J gave up 2 bases; unmatched junction bases: 5. Germline lookup yields CDR1 SNHLY and CDR2 FYNNEI. CDR3: CASRTGTGTYEQYF. In DNA, the CDR3 is TGTGCCAGCAGGACCGGGACAGGGACCTACGAGCAGTACTTC.

This sequence joins TRBV2 and TRBJ1-2, with TRBD1 identical over 7 bases. The CDR3 has 16 residues. The V gene's germline CDR1 is SNHLY and CDR2 FYNNEI. V was clipped by 11 bases and J by 0 bases; unmatched bases: 15. Written as DNA, the CDR3 is TGTGCCGGGACTCGCGGGACAGCCCTCACTAACTATGGCTACACCTTC. Residues: CAGTRGTALTNYGYTF.

The rearrangement links TRBV9 to TRBJ1-2; D unclear. The ends were cut back, 0 bases at V and 2 bases at J, with 5 bases in the middle. Germline V CDR1 and CDR2: SGDLS, YYNGEE. The length of the CDR3 is 13 residues. Here the CDR3 DNA reads TGTGCCAGCAGCGTAGGGAGCAACTATGGCTACACCTTC. Amino acid sequence: CASSVGSNYGYTF.

In its sample, this clone was seen a few times. This chain links TRBV9 with TRBJ2-7, with D perhaps TRBD2 (5 bases). The CDR3 consists of 14 residues. V was shortened by 4 bases and J by 3 bases, with 14 bases between the two germline ends. Germline V lookup: CDR1 SGDLS, CDR2 YYNGEE. CDR3 amino acids: CASSPRTEGYEQYF. The CDR3, as DNA: TGTGCCAGCAGCCCCAGGACCGAGGGCTACGAGCAGTACTTC.

This clone was seen more than once but under ten times. This sample includes further DNA sequences coding for the same CDR3. The chain is built from TRBV5-1 and TRBJ2-7; D gene ambiguous. Deletions cut 0 bases from V and 3 bases from J, with 4 bases between. CDR3 length: 12 residues. The germline CDR1 and CDR2 sequences are SGHRS and YFSETQ. For the CDR3, the DNA is TGCGCCAGCAGCTTGGGGGGCTACGAGCAGTACTTC. Its translation: CASSLGGYEQYF.

This chain connects TRBV5-1 to TRBJ1-6; no clear D. The V and J ends lost 9 bases and 11 bases respectively, with 21 bases between them. The CDR3 contains 14 residues. Germline assignment: CDR1 SGHRS and CDR2 YFSETQ. CDR3 sequence: CANSQDGVATPLHF. Here the CDR3 DNA reads TGCGCCAACAGTCAGGACGGGGTCGCGACACCCCTCCACTTT.

The genes are TRBV18 and TRBJ1-1; D uncertain. The CDR3 covers 15 residues. Deletions cut 0 bases from V and 0 bases from J, with 8 bases between. Germline CDR1 KGHSH, CDR2 LQKENI. The CDR3 DNA sequence: TGTGCCAGCTCACCACCGAGCCGTATGAACACTGAAGCTTTCTTT. Protein sequence: CASSPPSRMNTEAFF.

This sequence joins TRBV7-2 and TRBJ1-6, with 10 bases lining up with TRBD1. The V segment lost 0 bases and the J segment 9 bases; nucleotides outside the gene matches: 8. CDR3 length: 17 amino acids. Germline CDR1 reads SGHTA; CDR2 reads FQGNSA. In DNA, the CDR3 is TGTGCCAGCAGCTTAGCGAGGGGACAGGGGATCGGTTCACCCCTCCACTTT. Translated, it gives CASSLARGQGIGSPLHF.

The V and J genes are TRBV18 and TRBJ2-1; no firm D call. CDR1 is KGHSH, CDR2 LQKENI, per germline. V dropped 3 bases and J dropped 7 bases, with 10 bases sitting between them. This CDR3 is 13 amino acids long. CDR3 sequence: CASSPLGRNEQFF. CDR3 sequence (DNA): TGTGCCAGCTCACCGCTAGGCAGGAATGAGCAGTTCTTC.

J is TRBJ1-6 and V is TRBV5-6; a possible D gene is TRBD1 (5 bases). V was cut by 3 bases and J by 2 bases, with 9 bases left in between. Germline CDR1 and CDR2: SGHDT and YYEEEE. The CDR3 is made up of 15 amino acids. CDR3 nucleotides: TGTGCCAGCAGCTCCTCGGGGCCCTATAATTCACCCCTCCACTTT. This sequence encodes CASSSSGPYNSPLHF.

The count of this clone is one. This rearrangement joins TRBV7-6 to TRBJ1-4; D not resolved. V was clipped by 5 bases and J by 3 bases, with 13 bases between them. The CDR3 consists of 15 residues. The germline V gene has CDR1 SGHVS and CDR2 FNYEAQ. CDR3 DNA sequence: TGTGCCAGCAGCCCCCGGACTGCTCCTAATGAAAAACTGTTTTTT. Protein: CASSPRTAPNEKLFF. The full variable domain, its missing parts supplied by reference TRBV7-6 and TRBJ1-4, is GAGVSQSPRYKVTKRGQDVALRCDPISGHVSLYWYRQALGQGPEFLTYFNYEAQQDKSGLPNDRFSAERPEGSISTLTIQRTEQRDSAMYRCASSPRTAPNEKLFFGSGTQLSVL.

The chain uses TRBV27 and TRBJ2-7; D is tentatively TRBD1 or TRBD2 (6 bases each). CDR3 length: 14 residues. V lost 2 bases and J 3 bases, leaving 11 bases between the germline ends. CDR1 and CDR2 (germline): MNHEY, SMNVEV (reference sequence). CDR3 DNA: TGTGCCAGCAGTTTAGCCAGGGGAGGCTACGAGCAGTACTTC. This gives the protein CASSLARGGYEQYF.

The rearrangement joins TRBV11-2 to TRBJ2-7; 9 nucleotides match TRBD1. V gave up 5 bases and J gave up 5 bases; unmatched junction bases: 7. The CDR3 is made up of 14 amino acids. The germline gives CDR1 SGHAT, CDR2 FQNNGV. The CDR3: CASSLSGQGHEQYF. The CDR3 nucleotides are TGTGCCAGCAGCCTGTCGGGACAGGGTCACGAGCAGTACTTC. The variable domain in full, with the rest retrieved from reference TRBV11-2 and TRBJ2-7, is EAGVAQSPRYKIIEKRQSVAFWCNPISGHATLYWYQQILGQGPKLLIQFQNNGVVDDSQLPKDRFSAERLKGVDSTLKIQPAKLEDSAVYLCASSLSGQGHEQYFGPGTRLTVT.